This passage covers 30 T cell receptor beta chains from one sample sequenced in a study of beta chain features in type 1 diabetes. Study observations and caveats: Moderate yet significant TCRB CDR3 shortening was seen in Type 1 diabetes patients in all four CD4+ subsets.

Of the isolated RNA, all was reverse transcribed, and so the sequenced material was expressed TCRB transcripts. Profiling relied on immunoSEQ multiplex PCR, and the TCRdb table lists in-frame clones only, not all of them. The data show 300,000 to 350,000 clones, with around 9.3% seen just once and about 1% held by the top ten. These receptors are not linked to any known antigen. Sample: central memory CD4+ T cells from blood. The source of these receptors is a man between 25 and 39 years old with type 1 diabetes.

The V and J genes are TRBV9 and TRBJ2-3, with 12 nucleotides matching TRBD2. V was pared by 1 base and J by 2 bases, with 5 bases of the junction left unmatched. The CDR3 runs to 17 residues. CDR1 is SGDLS and CDR2 is YYNGEE in the germline V gene. In nucleotides, the CDR3 is TGTGCCAGCAGCGTAAGAGGGACTAGCGGGCACACAGATACGCAGTATTTT. This sequence encodes CASSVRGTSGHTDTQYF. Full variable domain (remainder filled in from reference TRBV9 and TRBJ2-3): DSGVTQTPKHLITATGQRVTLRCSPRSGDLSVYWYQQSLDQGLQFLIQYYNGEERAKGNILERFSAQQFPDLHSELNLSSLELGDSALYFCASSVRGTSGHTDTQYFGPGTRLTVL.

The chain joins TRBV27 to TRBJ1-2, with TRBD1 matching 9 bases. Per the germline V gene, CDR1 is MNHEY and CDR2 is SMNVEV (reference sequence). Losses at the gene ends were 3 bases for V and 8 bases for J; bases not matched to a gene: 4. This CDR3 spans 13 amino acids. CDR3 sequence reads: CASSFGTGWGYTF. The DNA for the CDR3 is TGTGCCAGCAGTTTCGGGACAGGGTGGGGCTACACCTTC.

This chain joins TRBV9 and TRBJ1-3; the match to TRBD1 covers 9 bases. V was clipped by 4 bases and J by 0 bases; unmatched bases: 8. In germline, CDR1 is SGDLS, CDR2 YYNGEE. This CDR3 comprises 17 residues. The CDR3 bases are TGTGCCAGCAGCACATCGACAGGGGGGGTCTCTGGAAACACCATATATTTT. It specifies CASSTSTGGVSGNTIYF.

This clone was detected only a few times. The chain employs TRBV27 and TRBJ2-5; D not resolved. The CDR3 contains 13 residues. V dropped 6 bases and J dropped 1 base, with 9 bases sitting between them. Looked up from germline, CDR1 is MNHEY and CDR2 is SMNVEV (reference sequence). CDR3 in DNA: TGTGCCAGCAGGGAGAAGCGCCAAGAGACCCAGTACTTC. Encoded protein: CASREKRQETQYF.

The J gene is TRBJ2-2, the V gene TRBV5-1; D not resolved. Germline V gene lookup returns CDR1 SGHRS and CDR2 YFSETQ. V dropped 3 bases and J dropped 4 bases, with 16 bases sitting between them. This CDR3 has 16 residues. CDR3 sequence reads: CASSSTAGRTTGELFF. The CDR3 DNA follows: TGCGCCAGCAGCTCCACCGCCGGGCGAACCACCGGGGAGCTGTTTTTT.

This clone was seen more than once but under ten times. The chain couples TRBV9 to TRBJ2-7; 9 nucleotides agree with TRBD1. With V trimmed by 4 bases and J by 2 bases, 7 bases remained unmatched. CDR1 SGDLS and CDR2 YYNGEE come from the germline V gene. The CDR3 covers 15 residues. The CDR3 loop reads CASSPWGQGAYEQYF. The CDR3 DNA is TGTGCCAGCAGCCCCTGGGGACAGGGAGCCTACGAGCAGTACTTC.

This clone was recorded at least ten times. V is TRBV16 and J is TRBJ1-6; D is unclear. With 4 bases removed from V and 8 bases from J, the gap between germline ends came to 12 bases. Germline V gives CDR1 KGHSY, CDR2 FQNENV. The CDR3 is made up of 14 amino acids. CDR3 loop: CASSPHFDDSPLHF. CDR3 nucleotide sequence: TGTGCCAGCAGCCCCCACTTCGACGATTCACCCCTCCACTTT.

This clone came up a few times. The chain has TRBV7-9 and TRBJ2-6; a possible D gene is TRBD1 (6 bases). The ends were cut back, 8 bases at V and 2 bases at J, with 10 bases in the middle. This CDR3 has 14 amino acids. In germline, CDR1 is SEHNR, CDR2 FQNEAQ (reference sequence). The DNA of the CDR3 is TGTGCCAGCCACCAGGGGACTGGGGCCAACGTCCTGACTTTC. Translating it yields CASHQGTGANVLTF.

This clone came up a few times. The chain combines TRBV30 with TRBJ2-2, with a possible D match to TRBD2 (5 bases). This CDR3 contains 15 residues. Per the germline V gene, CDR1 is GTSNPN and CDR2 is SVGIG (reference sequence). V was shortened by 2 bases and J by 1 base, with 11 bases between the two germline ends. The CDR3 protein is CAWSPGKVNTGELFF. CDR3 nucleotide sequence: TGTGCCTGGAGTCCGGGGAAGGTGAACACCGGGGAGCTGTTTTTT.

The chain uses TRBV4-3 and TRBJ1-2, with 8 bases matching TRBD1. The J segment lost 5 bases and the V segment lost 4 bases, leaving 3 bases of the junction unmatched. Germline assignment: CDR1 LGHNA and CDR2 YSLEER. The CDR3 sequence is 13 residues long. CDR3 region: CASSRDRNYGYTF. The CDR3 DNA follows: TGCGCCAGCAGCCGGGACAGGAATTATGGCTACACCTTC.

This clone was detected ten times or more. This chain connects TRBV30 to TRBJ1-6; the D is unclear. V was pared by 2 bases and J by 2 bases, with 13 bases between. Germline values: CDR1 GTSNPN, CDR2 SVGIG (reference sequence). The CDR3 has 16 amino acids. For the CDR3, the DNA is TGTGCCTGGAGTCGGTCGGGGAACACCTATAATTCACCCCTCCACTTT. Its protein is CAWSRSGNTYNSPLHF.

V usage is TRBV2 and J usage is TRBJ1-5; no firm D call. Germline V gene sequence: CDR1 SNHLY, CDR2 FYNNEI. V was clipped by 3 bases and J by 6 bases, with 9 bases between them. The CDR3 loop spans 13 amino acids. The CDR3 DNA reads as TGTGCCAGCAGTGACCAGGCAGGTCAGCCCCAGCATTTT. Protein product: CASSDQAGQPQHF. Full variable domain (missing parts from reference TRBV2 and TRBJ1-5): EPEVTQTPSHQVTQMGQEVILRCVPISNHLYFYWYRQILGQKVEFLVSFYNNEISEKSEIFDDQFSVERPDGSNFTLKIRSTKLEDSAMYFCASSDQAGQPQHFGDGTRLSIL.

This chain links TRBV12-5 with TRBJ2-5; 11 bases agree with TRBD2. This CDR3 comprises 15 residues. The germline gives CDR1 LGHNT, CDR2 FRNRAP. V lost 5 bases to trimming and J lost 0 bases; unmatched junction nucleotides: 2. The DNA for the CDR3 is TGTGCTAGTGGTCCGACTAGCGGGGACCAAGAGACCCAGTACTTC. This codes for CASGPTSGDQETQYF. The whole variable domain, filled in from reference TRBV12-5 and TRBJ2-5, reads DARVTQTPRHKVTEMGQEVTMRCQPILGHNTVFWYRQTMMQGLELLAYFRNRAPLDDSGMPKDRFSAEMPDATLATLKIQPSEPRDSAVYFCASGPTSGDQETQYFGPGTRLLVL.

The sample holds many counts of this clone. The gene calls are TRBV28 and TRBJ1-4; no definite D call. Germline lookup yields CDR1 MDHEN and CDR2 SYDVKM. V was shortened by 4 bases and J by 2 bases, with 14 bases between the two germline ends. The CDR3 is 16 residues long. Here the CDR3 DNA reads TGTGCCAGCAGTTCGTCGGCGGGGTACACTAATGAAAAACTGTTTTTT. It specifies CASSSSAGYTNEKLFF.

This clone turned up a few times. This chain uses TRBV7-2 with TRBJ2-3; tentative D call: TRBD2 (6 bases). The germline gives CDR1 SGHTA, CDR2 FQGNSA. The ends were cut back, 5 bases at V and 1 base at J, with 10 bases in the middle. This CDR3 is 14 amino acids long. The CDR3 bases are TGTGCCAGCAGCACTAGCATAGGCACAGATACGCAGTATTTT. Amino acid sequence: CASSTSIGTDTQYF.

The table lists this clone with many counts. The chain couples TRBV6-5 to TRBJ1-5, with a possible D match to TRBD1 (5 bases). Germline CDR1 reads MNHEY; CDR2 reads SVGAGI. The CDR3 is 16 amino acids. The germline V and J ends were trimmed by 0 bases and 5 bases, with 14 bases remaining between them. CDR3: CASSYSAGGGHQPQHF. The CDR3 nucleotides are TGTGCCAGCAGTTACTCAGCTGGCGGGGGACATCAGCCCCAGCATTTT.

This clone came up a few times. V is TRBV7-6 and J is TRBJ2-7, with TRBD1 matching 8 bases. Germline CDR1 reads SGHVS; CDR2 reads FNYEAQ. Trimming took 3 bases from V and 5 from J; bases not matched to a gene: 6. This CDR3 spans 14 amino acids. The CDR3: CASSFWTGNDEQYF. In nucleotides, the CDR3 is TGTGCCAGCAGCTTTTGGACAGGGAACGACGAGCAGTACTTC.

J is TRBJ1-1 and V is TRBV5-1; D might be TRBD1 (6 bases). The V gene lost 0 bases and the J gene lost 4 bases, with 16 bases spanning the gap. Looked up from germline, CDR1 is SGHRS and CDR2 is YFSETQ. CDR3 length: 16 amino acids. This CDR3 reads CASSLALGGHVTEAFF. CDR3 nucleotides: TGCGCCAGCAGCTTGGCACTCGGGGGGCACGTCACTGAAGCTTTCTTT.

J is TRBJ1-3 and V is TRBV9, with TRBD1 matching 7 bases. The ends lost 0 bases at V and 4 bases at J; junction bases unmatched: 1. Germline V gene lookup returns CDR1 SGDLS and CDR2 YYNGEE. The CDR3 is made up of 14 amino acids. In nucleotides, the CDR3 is TGTGCCAGCAGCGTAGAGGGGGCAGGAAACACCATATATTTT. It codes for CASSVEGAGNTIYF.

This clone was observed a handful of times. The chain couples TRBV7-9 to TRBJ1-6; 8 nucleotides align to TRBD1. CDR3 length equals 16 residues. V was pared by 5 bases and J by 8 bases, with 11 bases of the junction left unmatched. CDR1 and CDR2 from the germline V gene are SEHNR and FQNEAQ (reference sequence). This CDR3 reads CASSRDRGLEDSPLHF. The CDR3 bases are TGTGCCAGCAGCCGCGACAGGGGTCTTGAGGATTCACCCCTCCACTTT.

In its sample, this clone was seen a few times. The J gene is TRBJ2-3, the V gene TRBV4-3; D is possibly TRBD2 (6 bases). From germline, CDR1 is LGHNA and CDR2 YSLEER. Trimming took off 0 bases at V and 3 bases at J, with 13 bases between the two ends. The CDR3 extends over 16 amino acids. CDR3 in DNA: TGCGCCAGCAGCCAAGATTACCGGGGGATAACAGATACGCAGTATTTT. It yields the protein CASSQDYRGITDTQYF.

The rearrangement joins TRBV5-1 to TRBJ1-1; D is uncertain. CDR1 SGHRS and CDR2 YFSETQ come from the germline V gene. V dropped 0 bases and J dropped 0 bases, with 9 bases sitting between them. The CDR3 is 15 amino acids. CDR3 in amino acids: CASSLEQEMNTEAFF. The CDR3 nucleotides are TGCGCCAGCAGCTTGGAGCAGGAGATGAACACTGAAGCTTTCTTT. The entire variable domain, with the rest obtained from reference TRBV5-1 and TRBJ1-1, is as follows: KAGVTQTPRYLIKTRGQQVTLSCSPISGHRSVSWYQQTPGQGLQFLFEYFSETQRNKGNFPGRFSGRQFSNSRSEMNVSTLELGDSALYLCASSLEQEMNTEAFFGQGTRLTVV.

The chain couples TRBV7-2 to TRBJ2-7; TRBD2 agrees at 8 bases. The CDR3 consists of 14 residues. V trimming: 6 bases; J trimming: 2 bases; junction bases outside the gene matches: 6. Germline V gene lookup returns CDR1 SGHTA and CDR2 FQGNSA. Written as DNA, the CDR3 is TGTGCCAGCAGTTTGACTAGCGACCCCTACGAGCAGTACTTC. Translating it yields CASSLTSDPYEQYF.

The CDR3 DNA follows: TGTGCCAGCAGCGCACAGGGGGCTCGCTATTCACCCCTCCACTTT. This encodes CASSAQGARYSPLHF. This chain joins TRBV9 and TRBJ1-6; 9 nucleotides match TRBD1. The germline V gene has CDR1 SGDLS and CDR2 YYNGEE. This CDR3 spans 15 amino acids. V lost 3 bases to trimming and J lost 8 bases; unmatched junction nucleotides: 6. The whole variable domain, filled in from reference TRBV9 and TRBJ1-6, reads DSGVTQTPKHLITATGQRVTLRCSPRSGDLSVYWYQQSLDQGLQFLIQYYNGEERAKGNILERFSAQQFPDLHSELNLSSLELGDSALYFCASSAQGARYSPLHFGNGTRLTVT.

In its sample, this clone was seen a few times. The same CDR3 also results from other DNA sequences found in this sample. This sequence joins TRBV19 and TRBJ2-1, with D perhaps assigned TRBD1 or TRBD2 (5 bases each). From germline, CDR1 is LNHDA and CDR2 SQIVND (reference sequence). Deletions cut 8 bases from V and 0 bases from J, with 8 bases between. The CDR3 is 13 residues long. CDR3 coding DNA: TGTGCCAGTTCAGGGAGCTCCTACAATGAGCAGTTCTTC. It codes for CASSGSSYNEQFF.

This clone was seen only a few times. CDR3 coding DNA: TGTGCCAGCAGCTTTGGGCAGGGCAATTCACCCCTCCACTTT. The encoded protein is CASSFGQGNSPLHF. The chain employs TRBV11-2 and TRBJ1-6; D may be TRBD1 (5 bases). The CDR3 is made up of 14 amino acids. Germline-derived CDR1 and CDR2 are SGHAT and FQNNGV. V lost 3 bases, J lost 7 bases, and 10 bases lay in between.

The chain links TRBV28 to TRBJ2-7; 8 positions match TRBD1. V lost 6 bases, J lost 1 base, and 8 bases stayed unmatched. The CDR3 runs to 15 residues. Germline CDR1 reads MDHEN; CDR2 reads SYDVKM. The CDR3 coding sequence is TGTGCCAGCAGACCAGGGGGCATGCGATCCTACGAGCAGTACTTC. This encodes CASRPGGMRSYEQYF.

This chain links TRBV10-1 with TRBJ2-7; D remains ambiguous. With 4 bases removed from V and 7 bases from J, the gap between germline ends came to 11 bases. The CDR3 runs to 12 residues. Germline lookup yields CDR1 WNHNN and CDR2 SYGVQD (reference sequence). Here the CDR3 reads CASSGRTEEQYF. CDR3 DNA: TGCGCCAGCAGTGGCCGGACGGAGGAGCAGTACTTC.

Remarks on this clone: In the same sample, other DNA sequences code for this CDR3. This chain uses TRBV29-1 with TRBJ2-1, with D hard to call. This CDR3 region has 10 residues. CDR1 is SQVTM and CDR2 is ANQGSEA in the germline V gene. The ends were cut back, 7 bases at V and 1 base at J, with 2 bases in the middle. The CDR3 spells CSGSYNEQFF. The CDR3 DNA reads as TGCAGCGGATCCTACAATGAGCAGTTCTTC.

Turning to this clone: Other nucleotide sequences in the sample specify the same CDR3. The chain uses TRBV29-1 and TRBJ1-5, with 12 bases identical to TRBD1. There are 16 residues in the CDR3. The germline V gene encodes CDR1 SQVTM and CDR2 ANQGSEA. Trimming removed 6 bases from V and 3 bases from J; junction bases left unmatched: 9. The CDR3 DNA reads as TGCAGCGTGGTGCTGGGGACAGGGGGCGCCAATCAGCCCCAGCATTTT. Protein product: CSVVLGTGGANQPQHF.